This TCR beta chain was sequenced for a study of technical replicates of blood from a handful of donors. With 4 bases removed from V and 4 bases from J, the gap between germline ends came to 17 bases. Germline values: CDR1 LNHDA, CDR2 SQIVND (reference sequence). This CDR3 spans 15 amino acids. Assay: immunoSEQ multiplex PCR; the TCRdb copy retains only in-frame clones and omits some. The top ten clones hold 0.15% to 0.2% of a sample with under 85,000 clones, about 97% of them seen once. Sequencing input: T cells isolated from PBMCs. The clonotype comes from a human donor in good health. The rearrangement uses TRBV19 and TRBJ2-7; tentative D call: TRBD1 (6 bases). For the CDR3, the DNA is TGTGCCAGTAGTACGAAGGACAGATTAGTATACGAGCAGTACTTC. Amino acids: CASSTKDRLVYEQYF.